The 25 T cell receptor beta chains presented below share a single source sample, sequenced in a study of control samples from healthy donors and cancer patients. The data were produced by immunoSEQ multiplex PCR, yet TCRdb's version contains in-frame clones alone and is incomplete. This sample carries over 40,000 clones, 88% of them seen once, and the ten largest clones take around two fifths. Sequencing was performed on PBMCs. These receptors originate from a man over 45 with head and neck cancer.

The chain combines TRBV24-1 with TRBJ2-3; 9 nucleotides line up with TRBD2. The CDR3 extends over 16 amino acids. V was pared by 3 bases and J by 6 bases, with 9 bases of the junction left unmatched. CDR1 is KGHDR and CDR2 is SFDVKD in the germline V gene. This CDR3 reads CATSDSASGVLDTQYF. CDR3 bases: TGTGCCACCAGTGATAGTGCTAGCGGGGTATTGGATACGCAGTATTTT.

The chain employs TRBV29-1 and TRBJ1-3, with D possibly TRBD1 on 6 matching bases. This CDR3 comprises 13 residues. Looked up from germline, CDR1 is SQVTM and CDR2 is ANQGSEA. V lost 7 bases and J 3 bases, leaving 13 bases between the germline ends. Written as DNA, the CDR3 is TGCAGCGGGAAACAGGGTAATGGAAACACCATATATTTT. Residues: CSGKQGNGNTIYF. The variable domain in full, with the rest retrieved from reference TRBV29-1 and TRBJ1-3, is SAVISQKPSRDICQRGTSLTIQCQVDSQVTMMFWYRQQPGQSLTLIATANQGSEATYESGFVIDKFPISRPNLTFSTLTVSNMSPEDSSIYLCSGKQGNGNTIYFGEGSWLTVV.

The genes are TRBV4-1 and TRBJ1-1; D might be TRBD1 (6 bases). This CDR3 is built from 14 residues. Germline CDR1 reads MGHRA; CDR2 reads YSYEKL. Deletions cut 1 base from V and 2 bases from J, with 8 bases between. CDR3 sequence reads: CASSQGTANTEAFF. CDR3 sequence (DNA): TGCGCCAGCAGCCAAGGGACAGCCAACACTGAAGCTTTCTTT.

This chain connects TRBV7-3 to TRBJ2-1; 10 nucleotides agree with TRBD2. The CDR3 contains 16 residues. The germline CDR1 and CDR2 sequences are SGHTA and FQGTGA. V shed 2 bases, J shed 7 bases, and the junction held 8 bases outside the gene matches. CDR3 protein: CASSLQPSGSGNEQFF. The CDR3 DNA is TGTGCCAGCAGCTTACAACCTAGCGGGAGTGGAAATGAGCAGTTCTTC. Using reference TRBV7-3 and TRBJ2-1 for the parts outside the CDR3, the full variable domain is GAGVSQTPSNKVTEKGKYVELRCDPISGHTALYWYRQSLGQGPEFLIYFQGTGAADDSGLPNDRFFAVRPEGSVSTLKIQRTERGDSAVYLCASSLQPSGSGNEQFFGPGTRLTVL.

V is TRBV13 and J is TRBJ2-2; D call uncertain. Germline lookup yields CDR1 PRHDT and CDR2 FYEKMQ (reference sequence). V lost 5 bases, J lost 6 bases, and 13 bases lay in between. The CDR3 is 14 residues long. The CDR3 region has the DNA TGTGCCAGCAGCCCTAGGACCTTCGCCGGGGAGCTGTTTTTT. Its translation: CASSPRTFAGELFF. The whole variable domain, filled in from reference TRBV13 and TRBJ2-2, reads AAGVIQSPRHLIKEKRETATLKCYPIPRHDTVYWYQQGPGQDPQFLISFYEKMQSDKGSIPDRFSAQQFSDYHSELNMSSLELGDSALYFCASSPRTFAGELFFGEGSRLTVL.

This sequence joins TRBV27 and TRBJ2-3; D not resolved. V was pared by 3 bases and J by 0 bases, with 7 bases between. There are 14 residues in the CDR3. Germline V gene sequence: CDR1 MNHEY, CDR2 SMNVEV (reference sequence). The CDR3 DNA follows: TGTGCCAGCAGTTTGTGGGGTAGCACAGATACGCAGTATTTT. Translating gives CASSLWGSTDTQYF.

This chain joins TRBV5-1 and TRBJ1-1; the match to TRBD1 covers 7 bases. Germline V CDR1 and CDR2: SGHRS, YFSETQ. V lost 7 bases to trimming and J lost 0 bases; unmatched junction nucleotides: 6. The CDR3 runs 14 residues. This chain's CDR3 is CASLPGQLNTEAFF. CDR3 DNA sequence: TGCGCCAGCCTCCCGGGACAGTTGAACACTGAAGCTTTCTTT.

The chain has TRBV27 and TRBJ2-2; 12 nucleotides match TRBD2. The CDR3 runs to 18 residues. The junction had 13 bases not matched to a gene; V was cut back by 5 bases and J by 6 bases. Germline V gives CDR1 MNHEY, CDR2 SMNVEV (reference sequence). The chain's CDR3 is CASSRFFGLAGGAGELFF. The DNA for the CDR3 is TGTGCCAGCAGTAGATTTTTTGGGCTAGCGGGGGGGGCCGGGGAGCTGTTTTTT.

The chain is built from TRBV14 and TRBJ2-2; D gene ambiguous. V gave up 3 bases and J gave up 5 bases, with 4 bases separating them. The CDR3 consists of 12 residues. CDR1 is SGHDN and CDR2 is FVKESK in the germline V gene. CDR3 nucleotides: TGTGCCAGCAGCCACAGAACCGGGGAGCTGTTTTTT. Its translation: CASSHRTGELFF.

V is TRBV7-2 and J is TRBJ2-3; D unclear. The CDR3 length is 11 residues. Germline loops: CDR1 SGHTA, CDR2 FQGNSA. Trimming cost V 5 bases and J 14 bases, with 14 bases left between them. The CDR3 is CASSTLRLGYF. The CDR3 DNA follows: TGTGCCAGCAGCACCTTGAGGTTAGGGTATTTT. Together with reference TRBV7-2 and TRBJ2-3, the CDR3 gives the full variable domain: GAGVSQSPSNKVTEKGKDVELRCDPISGHTALYWYRQSLGQGLEFLIYFQGNSAPDKSGLPSDRFSAERTGGSVSTLTIQRTQQEDSAVYLCASSTLRLGYFGPGTRLTVL.

The chain joins TRBV6-1 to TRBJ2-5; 7 bases match TRBD1. In germline, CDR1 is MNHNS, CDR2 SASEGT. V was clipped by 4 bases and J by 2 bases; unmatched bases: 10. The CDR3 covers 16 residues. The CDR3 sequence: CASSVRQGRSQETQYF. The DNA of the CDR3 is TGTGCCAGCAGTGTAAGACAGGGACGCTCACAAGAGACCCAGTACTTC.

The rearrangement links TRBV10-3 to TRBJ2-7, with 10 positions matching TRBD1. Germline V gene sequence: CDR1 ENHRY, CDR2 SYGVKD. The CDR3 extends over 15 amino acids. V was clipped by 6 bases and J by 7 bases; unmatched bases: 12. The CDR3 DNA reads as TGTGCCATCAGAACCGACGGGGACAGGGGCAGTGAGCAGTACTTC. Amino acid sequence: CAIRTDGDRGSEQYF.

This chain joins TRBV18 and TRBJ2-7; 7 bases align to TRBD1. This CDR3 has 12 amino acids. Germline V CDR1 and CDR2: KGHSH, LQKENI. V lost 4 bases and J lost 7; bases outside the gene matches: 4. CDR3 in DNA: TGTGCCAGCTCACGACAGGGTGAGGAGCAGTACTTC. Translating gives CASSRQGEEQYF.

The chain uses TRBV4-2 and TRBJ2-5; D may be TRBD1 (5 bases). Deletions cut 4 bases from V and 1 base from J, with 7 bases between. The V gene's germline CDR1 is LGHNA and CDR2 YNFKEQ. The CDR3 loop spans 13 amino acids. CDR3 loop: CASSLTAQETQYF. As DNA, the CDR3 is TGTGCCAGCAGCCTGACAGCCCAAGAGACCCAGTACTTC.

This clone was detected a few times. The rearrangement uses TRBV7-6 and TRBJ1-5; 7 nucleotides match TRBD1. The length of the CDR3 is 15 residues. CDR1 is SGHVS and CDR2 is FNYEAQ in the germline V gene. Losses at the gene ends were 4 bases for V and 5 bases for J; bases not matched to a gene: 8. In nucleotides, the CDR3 is TGTGCCAGCAGCTCAGGGGGGGGTGGAGATCAGCCCCAGCATTTT. It is translated as CASSSGGGGDQPQHF.

The chain couples TRBV5-1 to TRBJ2-7; possibly TRBD2 for D (7 bases). The germline V gene encodes CDR1 SGHRS and CDR2 YFSETQ. This CDR3 has 15 residues. Trimming removed 4 bases at V and 5 bases at J, with 19 bases between. The CDR3 sequence is CASSGGGGSSHEQYF. In nucleotides, the CDR3 is TGCGCCAGCAGCGGCGGGGGCGGGAGTTCCCACGAGCAGTACTTC.

This chain joins TRBV11-3 and TRBJ2-2; 9 bases align to TRBD1. CDR3 size: 18 residues. The J segment lost 0 bases and the V segment lost 5 bases, leaving 10 bases of the junction unmatched. The germline V gene encodes CDR1 SGHNT and CDR2 YENEEA. The CDR3 loop is CASSPGQGRGSNTGELFF. DNA of the CDR3: TGTGCCAGCAGCCCGGGACAGGGCCGAGGTTCGAACACCGGGGAGCTGTTTTTT. The variable domain in full, with the rest retrieved from reference TRBV11-3 and TRBJ2-2, is EAGVVQSPRYKIIEKKQPVAFWCNPISGHNTLYWYLQNLGQGPELLIRYENEEAVDDSQLPKDRFSAERLKGVDSTLKIQPAELGDSAVYLCASSPGQGRGSNTGELFFGEGSRLTVL.

This clone was seen just once. The J gene is TRBJ2-3, the V gene TRBV4-1; a weak D match, TRBD2 (5 bases). V was clipped by 1 base and J by 3 bases, with 8 bases between them. Germline V CDR1 and CDR2: MGHRA, YSYEKL. The CDR3 totals 14 residues. CDR3 in DNA: TGCGCCAGCAGCCAAGGCCCGGGGACAGATACGCAGTATTTT. Amino acids: CASSQGPGTDTQYF.

V gene TRBV20-1 combines with J gene TRBJ2-2; unclear D gene. The CDR3 is 14 residues long. V lost 6 bases to trimming and J lost 3 bases, with 14 bases between them. Germline lookup yields CDR1 DFQATT and CDR2 SNEGSKA (reference sequence). Here the CDR3 reads CSASPPQDTGELFF. Written as DNA, the CDR3 is TGCAGTGCGAGTCCCCCTCAGGACACCGGGGAGCTGTTTTTT.

This clone has just a few counts. The chain joins TRBV6-6 to TRBJ1-6, with a possible D match to TRBD1 (6 bases). This CDR3 is 17 amino acids long. Per germline, CDR1 MNHNY and CDR2 SVGAGI (reference sequence). V was clipped by 5 bases and J by 10 bases, with 24 bases between them. CDR3 sequence (DNA): TGTGCCAGCAGTCGCACCCCCAGGGGAGACAGCCACTCACCCCTCCACTTT. Translation gives CASSRTPRGDSHSPLHF.

The rearrangement joins TRBV11-1 to TRBJ2-5; D tentatively fits TRBD1 or TRBD2 (5 bases each). The CDR3 spans 15 residues. The V end was cut by 5 bases, the J end by 5 bases, with 18 bases between. Germline CDR1 SGHAT, CDR2 FQDESV (reference sequence). Here the CDR3 DNA reads TGTGCCAGCAGCCAAACCGGGACCTTCCAGGAGACCCAGTACTTC. Translating it yields CASSQTGTFQETQYF.

The chain joins TRBV18 to TRBJ2-5; TRBD1 aligns across 7 bases. Germline lookup yields CDR1 KGHSH and CDR2 LQKENI. The V segment lost 3 bases and the J segment 4 bases; nucleotides outside the gene matches: 11. This CDR3 has 16 residues. For the CDR3, the DNA is TGTGCCAGCTCACCCAGGGTAGGGGGCGCTGGAGAGACCCAGTACTTC. This encodes CASSPRVGGAGETQYF.

The chain employs TRBV5-8 and TRBJ1-6, with 8 nucleotides matching TRBD1. The CDR3 totals 16 residues. The germline CDR1 and CDR2 sequences are SGHTS and YDEGEE. Trimming cost V 4 bases and J 8 bases; bases outside gene matches: 11. CDR3 DNA sequence: TGTGCCAGCAGCGCCGGCGGACAGGGTTGGGATTCACCCCTCCACTTT. The encoded protein is CASSAGGQGWDSPLHF.

The rearrangement links TRBV3-1 (or the pseudogene TRBV3-2) to TRBJ2-7, with D possibly matching TRBD2 (6 bases). The germline V gene has CDR1 LGHDT and CDR2 YNNKEL (reference sequence). The CDR3 is made up of 14 amino acids. V was pared by 3 bases and J by 1 base, with 10 bases between. CDR3 nucleotides: TGTGCCAGCAGCCAGGACTACCGTTCCTACGAGCAGTACTTC. It yields the protein CASSQDYRSYEQYF.

The V call is TRBV27, the J call TRBJ2-1; D perhaps matches TRBD2 (6 bases). V gave up 6 bases and J gave up 0 bases, with 9 bases separating them. The germline V gene encodes CDR1 MNHEY and CDR2 SMNVEV (reference sequence). This CDR3 comprises 14 residues. The CDR3 spells CASRGTDSYNEQFF. In DNA form, the CDR3 reads TGTGCCAGCAGGGGGACTGACTCCTACAATGAGCAGTTCTTC.